Following are 10 T cell receptor beta chains from one sample sequenced in a study of tumor-infiltrating lymphocytes in primary liver carcinoma. Blood RNA came from unsorted whole blood; germline DNA was also extracted. TCR beta cDNA was made from approximately 500 ng total RNA with a constant-region primer. Slightly modified ARM-PCR served as the procedure for the TCR beta libraries. These libraries came from three rounds of nested multiplex PCR. With TRBV1-TRBV30 forward primers and a C-beta reverse primer, the first two PCR rounds were run for approximately 10 cycles each. TCRdb itself ran the multiplex PCR reads through MiXCR, one entry per CDR3 protein. This table holds fewer than 400,000 distinct CDR3 sequences, approximately 60% found once. What was sequenced was peripheral blood. These receptor sequences come from a man aged 35-49 years with primary liver carcinoma and hepatitis B virus infection.

J is TRBJ2-7 and V is TRBV7-9; 8 bases agree with TRBD1. Germline V gene data show CDR1 as SEHNR and CDR2 as FQNEAQ (reference sequence). The V and J ends lost 5 bases and 3 bases, in that order; junction bases with no gene match: 6. This CDR3 has 14 residues. The CDR3 protein is CASSAPTGVYEQYF. CDR3 DNA: TGTGCCAGCAGCGCCCCGACAGGGGTCTACGAGCAGTACTTC.

About this clonotype: A read error may produce the germline difference seen at one junction end. V is TRBV5-1 and J is TRBJ1-2, with 7 bases that match TRBD1. This CDR3 is built from 12 residues. From germline, CDR1 is SGHRS and CDR2 YFSETQ. The CDR3 reads CASSAPGQNEFF. In DNA, the CDR3 is TGCGCCAGCAGCGCACCGGGACAGAACGAGTTCTTC.

This chain links TRBV12-5 with TRBJ2-2; D is undetermined. Germline lookup yields CDR1 LGHNT and CDR2 FRNRAP. This CDR3 region has 14 residues. The V gene lost 2 bases and the J gene lost 0 bases, with 4 bases spanning the gap. CDR3 in DNA: TGTGCTAGTGGTTTGACCCCGAACACCGGGGAGCTGTTTTTT. This translates into CASGLTPNTGELFF. Together with reference TRBV12-5 and TRBJ2-2, the CDR3 gives the full variable domain: DARVTQTPRHKVTEMGQEVTMRCQPILGHNTVFWYRQTMMQGLELLAYFRNRAPLDDSGMPKDRFSAEMPDATLATLKIQPSEPRDSAVYFCASGLTPNTGELFFGEGSRLTVL.

As for this clonotype: Being one base from a much bigger clone, this may be a read error. The genes are TRBV6-5 and TRBJ2-5; 7 bases are shared with TRBD2. The germline V gene encodes CDR1 MNHEY and CDR2 SVGAGI. The CDR3 contains 16 residues. The CDR3 coding sequence is TGTGCCCCCGCGAGTGGTGCGGGCGGGAGATCAGAGAGCCAGTACTTC. Translation: CAPASGAGGRSESQYF.

This clonotype was observed a few times. Germline is not matched at one junction end, which may reflect a read error. This rearrangement joins TRBV10-3 to TRBJ2-1, with 14 bases aligning to TRBD2. CDR3 size: 18 residues. Germline V gives CDR1 ENHRY, CDR2 SYGVKD. The CDR3 protein is CAINEGGTSGRLRNEQFF. For the CDR3, the DNA is TGTGCCATCAATGAGGGAGGGACTAGCGGGAGATTGAGGAATGAGCAGTTCTTC.

As regards this clonotype: A much larger clone sits a single nucleotide away, making a read error possible. The conserved phenylalanine or tryptophan normally closing the CDR3 is absent here, so this likely arose from a read error. The chain joins TRBV6-5 to TRBJ2-5; TRBD1 or TRBD2 may be the D gene (6 bases each). The V and J ends lost 4 bases and 3 bases respectively, with 9 bases between them. Looked up from germline, CDR1 is MNHEY and CDR2 is SVGAGI. This CDR3 is 13 amino acids long. CDR3 DNA sequence: TGTGCCAGCAGTTCGAGGGGGGAAGAGACCCAGTACCTC. This translates into CASSSRGEETQYL.

This clonotype was detected many times. This rearrangement joins TRBV4-3 to TRBJ1-1; TRBD1 might be the D (6 bases). CDR1 and CDR2 (germline): LGHNA, YSLEER. There are 14 residues in the CDR3. Between the trimmed V and J ends, which lost 4 bases and 5 bases, there was a span of 14 bases. CDR3 protein: CASSRGAPGTEAFF. CDR3 DNA sequence: TGCGCCAGCAGCCGGGGGGCGCCGGGAACTGAAGCTTTCTTT.

The table lists this clonotype with a count of one. A clone one base away is much larger, so this may be a read error. The final CDR3 position lacks the conserved phenylalanine or tryptophan, pointing to a likely read error. The V and J genes are TRBV14 and TRBJ2-2; tentatively, D is TRBD1 (5 bases). V was pared by 1 base and J by 3 bases, with 9 bases between. Germline V gene lookup returns CDR1 SGHDN and CDR2 FVKESK. This CDR3 is built from 15 residues. The CDR3 sequence is CASSQGQRYTGELFY. CDR3 nucleotide sequence: TGTGCCAGCAGCCAAGGACAGCGATACACCGGGGAGCTGTTTTAT.

On this clonotype itself: A much larger clone sits a single nucleotide away, making a read error possible. The chain is built from TRBV6-2 or TRBV6-3 and TRBJ1-2; D call uncertain. Germline lookup yields CDR1 MNHEY and CDR2 SVGEGT. The CDR3 runs 14 residues. The V and J ends lost 7 bases and 0 bases respectively, with 12 bases between them. Here the CDR3 reads CASNYGESNYGYTF. CDR3 sequence (DNA): TGTGCCAGCAATTATGGCGAATCTAACTATGGCTACACCTTC.

This clonotype was found a few times. The chain recombines TRBV14 with TRBJ2-3; D gene uncertain. CDR1 is SGHDN and CDR2 is FVKESK in the germline V gene. V shed 5 bases and J shed 2 bases, with 8 bases lying between them. The CDR3 has 13 residues. The CDR3 nucleotides are TGTGCCAGCAGCTACCAGTTCACAGATACGCAGTATTTT. Its translation is CASSYQFTDTQYF.